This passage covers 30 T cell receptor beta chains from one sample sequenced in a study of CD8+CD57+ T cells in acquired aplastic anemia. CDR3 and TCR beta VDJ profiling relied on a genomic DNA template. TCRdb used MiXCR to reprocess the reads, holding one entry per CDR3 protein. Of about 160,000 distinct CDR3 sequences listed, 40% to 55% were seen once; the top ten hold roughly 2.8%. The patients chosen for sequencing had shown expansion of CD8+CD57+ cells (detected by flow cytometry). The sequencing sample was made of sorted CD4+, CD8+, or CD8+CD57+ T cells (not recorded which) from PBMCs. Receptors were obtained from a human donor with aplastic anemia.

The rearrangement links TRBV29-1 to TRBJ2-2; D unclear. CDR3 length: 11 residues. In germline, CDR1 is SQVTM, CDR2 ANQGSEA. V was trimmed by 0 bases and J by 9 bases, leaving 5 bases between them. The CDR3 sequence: CSVEDSRELFF. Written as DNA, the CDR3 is TGCAGCGTTGAAGATTCCCGGGAGCTGTTTTTT.

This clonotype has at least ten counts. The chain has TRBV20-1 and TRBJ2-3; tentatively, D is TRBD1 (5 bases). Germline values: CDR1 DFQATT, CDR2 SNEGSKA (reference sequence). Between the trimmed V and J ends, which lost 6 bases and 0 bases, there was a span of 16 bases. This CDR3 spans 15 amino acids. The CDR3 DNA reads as TGCAGTGCCCCGTCCGGAACAGGTAGCACAGATACGCAGTATTTT. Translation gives CSAPSGTGSTDTQYF.

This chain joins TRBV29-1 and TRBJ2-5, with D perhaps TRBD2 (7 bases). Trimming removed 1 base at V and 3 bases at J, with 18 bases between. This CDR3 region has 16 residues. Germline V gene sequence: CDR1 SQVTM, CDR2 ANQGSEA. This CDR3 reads CSVEAGGKRGKETQYF. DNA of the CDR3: TGCAGCGTTGAAGCGGGGGGCAAGAGGGGTAAAGAGACCCAGTACTTC.

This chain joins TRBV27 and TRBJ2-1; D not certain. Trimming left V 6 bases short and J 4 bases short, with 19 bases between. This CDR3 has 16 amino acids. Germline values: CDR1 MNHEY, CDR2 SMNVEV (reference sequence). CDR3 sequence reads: CASRGVGHLKYNEQFF. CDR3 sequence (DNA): TGTGCCAGCAGGGGTGTAGGGCACTTAAAATACAATGAGCAGTTCTTC.

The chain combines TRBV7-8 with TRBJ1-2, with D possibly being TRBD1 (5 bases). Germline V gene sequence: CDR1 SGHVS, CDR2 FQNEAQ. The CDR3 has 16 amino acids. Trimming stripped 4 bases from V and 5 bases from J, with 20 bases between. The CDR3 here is CASSSRWAGLQYGYTF. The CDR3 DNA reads TGTGCCAGCAGCTCGCGATGGGCAGGGCTTCAGTATGGCTACACCTTC.

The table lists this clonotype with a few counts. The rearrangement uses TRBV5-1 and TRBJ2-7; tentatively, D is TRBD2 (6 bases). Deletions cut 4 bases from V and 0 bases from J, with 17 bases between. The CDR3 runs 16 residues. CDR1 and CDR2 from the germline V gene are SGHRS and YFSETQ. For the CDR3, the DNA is TGCGCCAGCAGCCTGAGTCCCGGGGACTCCTCCTACGAGCAGTACTTC. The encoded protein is CASSLSPGDSSYEQYF.

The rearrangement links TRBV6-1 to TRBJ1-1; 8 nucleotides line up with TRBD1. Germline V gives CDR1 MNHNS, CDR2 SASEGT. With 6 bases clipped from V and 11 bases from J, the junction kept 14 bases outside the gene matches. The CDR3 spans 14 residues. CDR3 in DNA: TGTGCCAGCAGGACAAACGCAGGGGGCGCCGAGGCTTTCTTT. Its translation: CASRTNAGGAEAFF.

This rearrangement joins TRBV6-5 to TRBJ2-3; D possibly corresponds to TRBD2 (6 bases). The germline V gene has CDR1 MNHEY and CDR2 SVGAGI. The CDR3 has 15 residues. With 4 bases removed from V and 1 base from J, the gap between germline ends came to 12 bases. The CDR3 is CASSSLAVRTDTQYF. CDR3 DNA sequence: TGTGCCAGCAGTTCCTTAGCGGTTCGCACAGATACGCAGTATTTT.

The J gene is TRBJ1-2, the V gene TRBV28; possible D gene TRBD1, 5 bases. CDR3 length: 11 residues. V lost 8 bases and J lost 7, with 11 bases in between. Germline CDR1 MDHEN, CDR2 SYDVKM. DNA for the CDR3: TGTGCCAGCGGGACCGAGGGTGGCTACACCTTC. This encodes CASGTEGGYTF.

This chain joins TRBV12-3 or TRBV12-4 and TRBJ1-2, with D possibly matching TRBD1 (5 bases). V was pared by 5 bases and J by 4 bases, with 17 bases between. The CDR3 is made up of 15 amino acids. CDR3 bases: TGTGCCAGCAGTCCCGGGACCCCTTACCTCTATGGCTACACCTTC. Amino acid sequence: CASSPGTPYLYGYTF.

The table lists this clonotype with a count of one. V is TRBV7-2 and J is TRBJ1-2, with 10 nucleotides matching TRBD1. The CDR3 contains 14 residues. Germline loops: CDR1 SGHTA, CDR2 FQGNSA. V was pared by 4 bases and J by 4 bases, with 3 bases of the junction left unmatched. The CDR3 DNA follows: TGTGCCAGCAGCTCGGGGACAGGGGCCTATGGCTACACCTTC. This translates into CASSSGTGAYGYTF.

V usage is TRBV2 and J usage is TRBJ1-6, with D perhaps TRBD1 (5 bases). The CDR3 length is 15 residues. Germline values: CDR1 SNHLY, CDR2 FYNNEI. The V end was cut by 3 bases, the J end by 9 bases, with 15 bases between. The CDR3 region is CASSEVRQGGSPLHF. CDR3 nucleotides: TGTGCCAGCAGTGAGGTTCGGCAGGGTGGTTCACCCCTCCACTTT. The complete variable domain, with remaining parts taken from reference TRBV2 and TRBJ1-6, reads EPEVTQTPSHQVTQMGQEVILRCVPISNHLYFYWYRQILGQKVEFLVSFYNNEISEKSEIFDDQFSVERPDGSNFTLKIRSTKLEDSAMYFCASSEVRQGGSPLHFGNGTRLTVT.

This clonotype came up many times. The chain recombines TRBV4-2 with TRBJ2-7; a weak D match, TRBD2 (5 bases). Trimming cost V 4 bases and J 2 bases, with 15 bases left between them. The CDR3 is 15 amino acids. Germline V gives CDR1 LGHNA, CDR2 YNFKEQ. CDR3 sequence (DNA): TGTGCCAGCAGCCTCGAGAGGGAGCCCGCCTACGAGCAGTACTTC. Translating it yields CASSLEREPAYEQYF.

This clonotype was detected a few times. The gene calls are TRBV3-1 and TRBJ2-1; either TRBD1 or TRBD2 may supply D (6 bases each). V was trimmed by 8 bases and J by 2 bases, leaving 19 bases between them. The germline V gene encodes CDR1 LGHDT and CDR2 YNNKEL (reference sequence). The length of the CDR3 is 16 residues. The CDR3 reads CASGLQGWEAYNEQFF. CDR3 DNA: TGTGCCAGCGGACTACAGGGATGGGAGGCCTACAATGAGCAGTTCTTC.

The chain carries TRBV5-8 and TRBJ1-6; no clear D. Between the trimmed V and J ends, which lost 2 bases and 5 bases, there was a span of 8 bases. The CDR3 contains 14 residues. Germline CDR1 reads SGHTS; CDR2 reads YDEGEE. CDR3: CASSFMGNNSPLHF. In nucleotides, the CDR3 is TGTGCCAGCAGCTTTATGGGGAATAATTCACCCCTCCACTTT.

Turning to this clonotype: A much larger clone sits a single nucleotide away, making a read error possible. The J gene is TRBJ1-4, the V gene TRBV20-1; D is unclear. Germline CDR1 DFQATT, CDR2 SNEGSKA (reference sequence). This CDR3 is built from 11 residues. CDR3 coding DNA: TGCAGTGCTAGGACTAATGAAAAACTGCTTTTT. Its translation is CSARTNEKLLF.

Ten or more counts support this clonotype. As DNA, the CDR3 is TGTGCCACCAGTGGTCAAGGGCCCACGACTAGCCCAACCCCCTACAATGAGCAGTTCTTC. It specifies CATSGQGPTTSPTPYNEQFF. The J gene is TRBJ2-1, the V gene TRBV24-1; 7 nucleotides match TRBD2. Trimming at V came to 5 bases and at J to 2 bases, leaving 20 bases not matched to a gene. Germline assignment: CDR1 KGHDR and CDR2 SFDVKD. This CDR3 is 20 amino acids long.

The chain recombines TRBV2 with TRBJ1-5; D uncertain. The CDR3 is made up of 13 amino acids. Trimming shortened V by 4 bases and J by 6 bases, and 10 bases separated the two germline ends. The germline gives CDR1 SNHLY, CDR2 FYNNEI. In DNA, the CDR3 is TGTGCCAGCAGTGGTGGGGTTGGTCAGCCCCAGCATTTT. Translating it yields CASSGGVGQPQHF.

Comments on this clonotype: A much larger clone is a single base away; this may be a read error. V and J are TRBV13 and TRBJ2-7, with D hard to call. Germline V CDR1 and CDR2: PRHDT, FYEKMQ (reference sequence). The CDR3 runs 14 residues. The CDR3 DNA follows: TGTGCCAGCAGCTTAGGACAGCCCTCCGACGAGCAGTACTTC. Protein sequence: CASSLGQPSDEQYF.

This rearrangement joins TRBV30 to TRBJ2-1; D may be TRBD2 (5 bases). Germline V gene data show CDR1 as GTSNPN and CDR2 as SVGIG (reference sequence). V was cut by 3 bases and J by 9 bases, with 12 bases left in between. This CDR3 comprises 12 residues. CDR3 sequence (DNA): TGTGCCTGGAGACCCACCGAGGGTGAGCAGTTCTTC. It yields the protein CAWRPTEGEQFF.

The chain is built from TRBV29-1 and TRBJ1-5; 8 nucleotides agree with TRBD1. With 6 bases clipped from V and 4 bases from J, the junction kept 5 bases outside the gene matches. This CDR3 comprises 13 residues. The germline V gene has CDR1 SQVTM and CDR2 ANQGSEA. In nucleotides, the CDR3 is TGCAGCGTCCGGGGACAGGAGAATCAGCCCCAGCATTTT. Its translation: CSVRGQENQPQHF.

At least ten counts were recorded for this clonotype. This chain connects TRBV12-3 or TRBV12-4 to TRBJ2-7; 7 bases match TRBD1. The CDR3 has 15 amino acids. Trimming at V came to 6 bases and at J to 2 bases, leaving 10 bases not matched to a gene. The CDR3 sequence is CASSRSGTVTYEQYF. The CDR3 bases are TGTGCCAGCAGCCGATCCGGGACAGTAACCTACGAGCAGTACTTC.

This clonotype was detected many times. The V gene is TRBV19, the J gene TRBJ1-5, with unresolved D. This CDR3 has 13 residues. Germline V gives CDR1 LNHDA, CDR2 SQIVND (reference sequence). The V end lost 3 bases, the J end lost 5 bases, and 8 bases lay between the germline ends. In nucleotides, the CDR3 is TGTGCCAGTAGTATGAAGGCGGATCAGCCCCAGCATTTT. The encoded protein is CASSMKADQPQHF. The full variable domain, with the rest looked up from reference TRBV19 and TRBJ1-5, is DGGITQSPKYLFRKEGQNVTLSCEQNLNHDAMYWYRQDPGQGLRLIYYSQIVNDFQKGDIAEGYSVSREKKESFPLTVTSAQKNPTAFYLCASSMKADQPQHFGDGTRLSIL.

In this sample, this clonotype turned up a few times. The CDR3 bases are TGCGCCAGCAGCTTGGCAGGGGGCAGATACAATTCACCCCTCCACTTT. It translates to CASSLAGGRYNSPLHF. The chain carries TRBV5-1 and TRBJ1-6; the match to TRBD1 covers 8 bases. Germline-derived CDR1 and CDR2 are SGHRS and YFSETQ. The CDR3 is 16 amino acids. The V segment lost 0 bases and the J segment 7 bases; nucleotides outside the gene matches: 6.

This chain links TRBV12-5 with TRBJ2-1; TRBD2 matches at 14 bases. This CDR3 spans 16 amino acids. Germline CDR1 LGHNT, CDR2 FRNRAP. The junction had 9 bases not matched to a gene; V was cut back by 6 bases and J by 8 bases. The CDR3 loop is CASGSGTSGSIHEQFF. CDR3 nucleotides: TGTGCTAGTGGCTCAGGGACTAGCGGGAGTATCCATGAGCAGTTCTTC.

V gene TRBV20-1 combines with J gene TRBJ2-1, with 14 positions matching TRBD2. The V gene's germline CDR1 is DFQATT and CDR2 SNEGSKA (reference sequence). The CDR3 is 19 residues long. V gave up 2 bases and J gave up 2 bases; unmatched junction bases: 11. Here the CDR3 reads CSARHVTSGRGRAYNEQFF. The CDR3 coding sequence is TGCAGTGCTAGACACGTGACTAGCGGGAGGGGGAGGGCCTACAATGAGCAGTTCTTC.

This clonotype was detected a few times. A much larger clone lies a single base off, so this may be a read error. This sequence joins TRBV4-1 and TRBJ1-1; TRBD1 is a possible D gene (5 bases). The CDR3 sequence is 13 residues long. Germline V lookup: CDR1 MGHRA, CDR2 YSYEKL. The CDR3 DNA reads TGCGTCAGCAGCCTAGGCCTGGGGCCGGAAGCTTTCTTT. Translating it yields CVSSLGLGPEAFF.

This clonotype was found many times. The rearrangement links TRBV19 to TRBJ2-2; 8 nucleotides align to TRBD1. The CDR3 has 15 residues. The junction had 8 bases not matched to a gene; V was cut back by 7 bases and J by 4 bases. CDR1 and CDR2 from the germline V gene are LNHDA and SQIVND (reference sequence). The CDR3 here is CASKQGAQSTGELFF. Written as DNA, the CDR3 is TGTGCCAGTAAGCAGGGGGCGCAGAGCACCGGGGAGCTGTTTTTT.

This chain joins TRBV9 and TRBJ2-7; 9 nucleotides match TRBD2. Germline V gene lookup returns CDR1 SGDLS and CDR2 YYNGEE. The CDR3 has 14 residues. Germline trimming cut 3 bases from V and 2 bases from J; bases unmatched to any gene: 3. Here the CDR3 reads CASSGLAGAYEQYF. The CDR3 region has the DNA TGTGCCAGCAGCGGGTTAGCGGGGGCCTACGAGCAGTACTTC.

This CDR3 is CASSSQGGRQGADYGYTF. The CDR3 bases are TGTGCCAGCAGCTCCCAAGGGGGTAGACAGGGGGCGGACTATGGCTACACCTTC. This rearrangement joins TRBV7-8 to TRBJ1-2, with TRBD1 identical over 10 bases. The CDR3 is made up of 18 amino acids. Germline CDR1 reads SGHVS; CDR2 reads FQNEAQ. Trimming removed 4 bases from V and 3 bases from J; junction bases left unmatched: 14.